The next 17 T cell receptor beta chains were all read from a single sample in a study of T cell repertoires and HLA-DP antigens. TCRdb's table, derived via immunoSEQ multiplex PCR, lists solely in-frame clones and lacks some. This sample has approximately 90,000 clones, with around 86% found just once. No cognate antigen is known for these TCRs. Sequencing was carried out using CD4+ T cells from PBMCs. The receptors were sampled from a man aged 45-65 years in good health and CMV-seronegative.

This clone was counted a single time. The genes are TRBV7-2 and TRBJ1-2; possible D gene TRBD1, 6 bases. Deletions cut 5 bases from V and 4 bases from J, with 20 bases between. The CDR3 consists of 16 residues. Germline V gives CDR1 SGHTA, CDR2 FQGNSA. The CDR3 nucleotides are TGTGCCAGCAGCCTATATCTCCAGGGGACCAGCTATGGCTACACCTTC. It encodes CASSLYLQGTSYGYTF. Full variable domain (missing parts from reference TRBV7-2 and TRBJ1-2): GAGVSQSPSNKVTEKGKDVELRCDPISGHTALYWYRQSLGQGLEFLIYFQGNSAPDKSGLPSDRFSAERTGGSVSTLTIQRTQQEDSAVYLCASSLYLQGTSYGYTFGSGTRLTVV.

Only a few counts were recorded for this clone. This chain joins TRBV2 and TRBJ1-2; D is unclear. The V gene lost 4 bases and the J gene lost 5 bases, with 11 bases spanning the gap. This CDR3 contains 13 residues. The V gene's germline CDR1 is SNHLY and CDR2 FYNNEI. CDR3 in DNA: TGTGCCAGCAGTGCATTAACGGAATATGGCTACACCTTC. It specifies CASSALTEYGYTF.

The J gene is TRBJ2-4, the V gene TRBV29-1, with D perhaps TRBD1 (6 bases). CDR3 size: 12 residues. Germline assignment: CDR1 SQVTM and CDR2 ANQGSEA. Trimming removed 2 bases from V and 6 bases from J, with 8 bases in between. The DNA of the CDR3 is TGCAGCGTTGAAACGGACAGAAACATTCAGTACTTC. Protein sequence: CSVETDRNIQYF. Complete variable domain (other parts from reference TRBV29-1 and TRBJ2-4): SAVISQKPSRDICQRGTSLTIQCQVDSQVTMMFWYRQQPGQSLTLIATANQGSEATYESGFVIDKFPISRPNLTFSTLTVSNMSPEDSSIYLCSVETDRNIQYFGAGTRLSVL.

The chain carries TRBV15 and TRBJ1-1; D is uncertain. The CDR3 runs 17 residues. With 0 bases removed from V and 4 bases from J, the gap between germline ends came to 18 bases. Germline CDR1 LNHNV, CDR2 YYDKDF (reference sequence). The CDR3 is CATSRDKGVRGGTEAFF. The CDR3 coding sequence is TGTGCCACCAGCAGAGATAAGGGTGTACGGGGAGGCACTGAAGCTTTCTTT.

The gene calls are TRBV5-1 and TRBJ2-5; D is unresolved. Trimming left V 0 bases short and J 4 bases short, with 10 bases between. CDR3 length equals 14 residues. The germline V gene encodes CDR1 SGHRS and CDR2 YFSETQ. CDR3 bases: TGCGCCAGCAGCTTGGGCCACGGTCTAGAGACCCAGTACTTC. It is translated as CASSLGHGLETQYF.

This clone was seen once. J is TRBJ2-1 and V is TRBV11-2; 8 bases are a match to TRBD2. Per the germline V gene, CDR1 is SGHAT and CDR2 is FQNNGV. The CDR3 sequence is 16 residues long. J gave up 7 bases and V 3 bases, and 11 bases lay outside the gene matches. CDR3 amino acids: CASSFSWAGGVNEQFF. CDR3 coding DNA: TGTGCCAGCAGCTTCTCCTGGGCGGGAGGTGTAAATGAGCAGTTCTTC. Together with reference TRBV11-2 and TRBJ2-1, the CDR3 gives the full variable domain: EAGVAQSPRYKIIEKRQSVAFWCNPISGHATLYWYQQILGQGPKLLIQFQNNGVVDDSQLPKDRFSAERLKGVDSTLKIQPAKLEDSAVYLCASSFSWAGGVNEQFFGPGTRLTVL.

The CDR3 region is CASSLVEIPEQFF. In DNA, the CDR3 is TGTGCCAGCAGCTTGGTTGAAATACCTGAGCAGTTCTTC. The rearrangement uses TRBV5-4 and TRBJ2-1, with D uncertain. This CDR3 is 13 amino acids long. CDR1 and CDR2 (germline): SGHNT, YYREEE (reference sequence). Trimming cost V 0 bases and J 9 bases, with 10 bases left between them.

The CDR3 protein is CASSSLAGAYEQYF. As DNA, the CDR3 is TGTGCCAGCAGTTCCTTAGCGGGAGCCTACGAGCAGTACTTC. V usage is TRBV27 and J usage is TRBJ2-7, with 9 bases identical to TRBD2. CDR1 and CDR2 (germline): MNHEY, SMNVEV (reference sequence). V lost 4 bases, J lost 2 bases, and 3 bases stayed unmatched. The CDR3 covers 14 residues.

V gene TRBV5-1 combines with J gene TRBJ2-3, with 11 bases aligning to TRBD1. Per the germline V gene, CDR1 is SGHRS and CDR2 is YFSETQ. The CDR3 contains 18 residues. J was trimmed by 3 bases and V by 4 bases; bases with no gene match: 13. The CDR3 DNA reads TGCGCCAGCAGCACTAGTCCCGGGACAGGGGGGAGGACAGATACGCAGTATTTT. Translating it yields CASSTSPGTGGRTDTQYF.

The CDR3 region has the DNA TGTGCCAGCAGCCCGGGACAGTTGAACACCGGGGAGCTGTTTTTT. It yields the protein CASSPGQLNTGELFF. The chain is built from TRBV9 and TRBJ2-2; TRBD1 aligns across 7 bases. From germline, CDR1 is SGDLS and CDR2 YYNGEE. Germline trimming cut 4 bases from V and 1 base from J; bases unmatched to any gene: 4. The CDR3 is 15 residues long.

This clone was detected once. The chain employs TRBV5-6 and TRBJ2-5; tentative D call: TRBD1 (6 bases). Trimming removed 5 bases from V and 2 bases from J, with 10 bases in between. Germline V CDR1 and CDR2: SGHDT, YYEEEE. The CDR3 totals 13 residues. The CDR3 protein is CASSPGQQETQYF. CDR3 sequence (DNA): TGTGCCAGCAGTCCGGGACAACAAGAGACCCAGTACTTC.

The chain uses TRBV11-2 and TRBJ2-7; D is unresolved. The V and J ends lost 1 base and 0 bases respectively, with 10 bases between them. CDR1 is SGHAT and CDR2 is FQNNGV in the germline V gene. This CDR3 region has 15 residues. CDR3: CASSLGVASSYEQYF. CDR3 nucleotides: TGTGCCAGCAGCTTAGGGGTGGCGAGCTCCTACGAGCAGTACTTC.

V and J are TRBV13 and TRBJ1-3; D not resolved. The CDR3 sequence is 14 residues long. Germline V gene sequence: CDR1 PRHDT, CDR2 FYEKMQ (reference sequence). V was shortened by 4 bases and J by 0 bases, with 7 bases between the two germline ends. The CDR3: CASSSFGSGNTIYF. In DNA form, the CDR3 reads TGTGCCAGCAGCTCATTTGGCTCTGGAAACACCATATATTTT.

The chain employs TRBV7-9 and TRBJ1-3, with a weak D call TRBD1 (5 bases). The CDR3 consists of 16 residues. V lost 3 bases and J lost 0, with 12 bases in between. Germline loops: CDR1 SEHNR, CDR2 FQNEAQ (reference sequence). CDR3: CASSFQGTDSGNTIYF. The CDR3 DNA is TGTGCCAGCAGCTTCCAAGGGACGGACTCTGGAAACACCATATATTTT.

This chain connects TRBV28 to TRBJ1-1; 8 positions match TRBD1. CDR1 is MDHEN and CDR2 is SYDVKM in the germline V gene. The CDR3 contains 14 residues. The ends lost 6 bases at V and 5 bases at J; junction bases unmatched: 8. The CDR3 here is CASSPGGVSTEAFF. The CDR3 DNA reads TGTGCCAGCAGCCCAGGGGGCGTAAGTACTGAAGCTTTCTTT. Filled out from reference TRBV28 and TRBJ1-1, the complete variable domain reads DVKVTQSSRYLVKRTGEKVFLECVQDMDHENMFWYRQDPGLGLRLIYFSYDVKMKEKGDIPEGYSVSREKKERFSLILESASTNQTSMYLCASSPGGVSTEAFFGQGTRLTVV.

The rearrangement joins TRBV7-9 to TRBJ2-7, with TRBD2 matching 8 bases. The CDR3 has 15 amino acids. Germline V CDR1 and CDR2: SEHNR, FQNEAQ (reference sequence). V gave up 4 bases and J gave up 6 bases; unmatched junction bases: 11. The CDR3 DNA follows: TGTGCCAGCAGCTCATTAGCGGGACCCCGGGCCGAGCAGTACTTC. Translating gives CASSSLAGPRAEQYF.

This chain joins TRBV4-3 and TRBJ2-5; D ambiguous. V gave up 1 base and J gave up 0 bases, with 6 bases separating them. From germline, CDR1 is LGHNA and CDR2 YSLEER. The CDR3 has 14 amino acids. CDR3 bases: TGCGCCAGCAGCCAAGCCGCCAACCAAGAGACCCAGTACTTC. It is translated as CASSQAANQETQYF.